Detailed here is one T cell receptor beta chain. This clone's antigen is unknown. No much larger clone is present one base from it, and per-base qualities are unavailable. Based on the germline V gene, the CDR1 and CDR2 sequences are MNHNS and SASEGT. Relative to germline, V is missing 4 bases and J is missing 0 bases, with 7 bases of the junction outside any gene match. The CDR3 measures 16 amino acids from cysteine to phenylalanine. Of all the DNA, just the CDR3 is kept, 48 bases in frame from base 1. These data originate in a study of OX40 agonist ivuxolimab in advanced cancers. In terms of the full investigation: Ivuxolimab was a fully human IgG2 agonistic monoclonal antibody targeting the costimulatory receptor OX40 (CD134). Intravenous ivuxolimab was administered to patients every 2 weeks at six dose levels: 0.01, 0.1, 0.3, 1.5, 3 and 10 mg/kg. Among the approximately 50 dose-escalation patients, approximately 20 had hepatocellular carcinoma, about 15 melanoma, 9 renal cell carcinoma and 9 head and neck cancer. The dose-escalation cohort was about 83% male with a mean age of about 60 years, ranging from roughly 20 to 80. Prior anti-PD-1, anti-PD-L1 or anti-CTLA-4 therapy was permitted, and checkpoint inhibitors had been received by about 36% of dose-escalation patients. Partial responses occurred in three dose-escalation patients, of whom one had hepatocellular carcinoma and two had cutaneous melanoma. Peripheral TCRbeta sequencing aimed to test whether ivuxolimab altered TCR sequence diversity and caused clonal T-cell expansion. The paper covers the monotherapy dose-escalation part of the phase I ivuxolimab trial, which included N of about 50 patients. General findings and caveats noted by the study authors: Low levels of normalized T-cell clonal expansion were also shown by some nonresponding patients. The antigen specificity of the peripheral T cells that underwent clonal expansion was not determined. At doses of 0.1 to 3.0 mg/kg, clonal expansion of both CD4+ and CD8+ T cells in blood was seen between baseline and week 6. In the 0.1-3.0 mg/kg groups, partial responders were among the patients with the lowest normalized peripheral clonal expansion, particularly in CD8+ T cells. After ivuxolimab, expanded clones were on average more numerous among CD8+ T cells than among CD4+ T cells.

To sequence the TCRbeta CDR3 region, genomic DNA was isolated from the sorted cells. The immunoSEQ Assay was used to sequence the TCRbeta CDR3 regions. TCRdb carries this immuneACCESS record with in-frame sequences only. Its versions omit some clonotypes, under half of them owing to an unresolved V gene in the studies checked, with the rest unexplained. The sample has roughly 60,000 clones on record, 70% to 90% of them singletons. The ten largest clones capture 2.5% to 3.5% of the sample. The trial excluded patients who had a history of autoimmune disease or were on systemic immunosuppression. Peripheral blood for TCR sequencing was collected from all dose cohorts at baseline, on cycle 4 day 1, and on cycle 7 day 1. The samples were drawn from a first-in-human, open-label, multicenter phase I dose-escalation trial of ivuxolimab. Adults with locally advanced or metastatic melanoma, renal cell, hepatocellular, or head and neck squamous cell carcinoma were enrolled in the trial. Before TCR sequencing, CD4+ T cells and CD8+ T cells were sorted from peripheral blood as separate populations.

The receptor's source is an adult with an advanced solid tumor such as melanoma, head and neck, liver or kidney cancer. Recombination linked TRBV6-1 to TRBJ2-3, with 7 central nucleotides matching TRBD2. Sequenced material: CD4+ or CD8+ T cells sorted from blood, taken in a trial of the OX40 agonist ivuxolimab. Here is the DNA: TGTGCCAGCAGTGTTCTAGCGGTCCTCAGCACAGATACGCAGTATTTT. The resulting protein is CASSVLAVLSTDTQYF.